What follows are 17 T cell receptor beta chains derived from one specimen sequenced in a study of blood T cell repertoires in COVID-19. Profiled with immunoSEQ multiplex PCR; TCRdb holds only in-frame clones, not every one. The table records some 200,000 clones, roughly 90% of them present only once. Sequencing used PBMCs or T cells enriched from blood (not recorded which). These receptors came from a woman between 18 and 29 years old who had recovered from COVID-19.

The chain couples TRBV10-3 to TRBJ2-1; 8 nucleotides match TRBD1. Looked up from germline, CDR1 is ENHRY and CDR2 is SYGVKD. The CDR3 covers 15 residues. V gave up 4 bases and J gave up 0 bases; unmatched junction bases: 2. The CDR3: CAISGGTGSYNEQFF. In DNA, the CDR3 is TGTGCCATCAGTGGGGGGACAGGCTCCTACAATGAGCAGTTCTTC.

The chain couples TRBV3-1 (or the pseudogene TRBV3-2) to TRBJ2-5; TRBD2 aligns across 13 bases. This CDR3 spans 16 amino acids. The germline gives CDR1 LGHDT, CDR2 YNNKEL (reference sequence). The V segment lost 3 bases and the J segment 5 bases; nucleotides outside the gene matches: 6. As DNA, the CDR3 is TGTGCCAGCAGCCAGACTAGCGGGGGGCGGGGTGAGACCCAGTACTTC. This sequence encodes CASSQTSGGRGETQYF.

This chain connects TRBV3-1 (or the pseudogene TRBV3-2) to TRBJ1-1; maybe TRBD1 (6 bases). This CDR3 has 15 residues. Germline V CDR1 and CDR2: LGHDT, YNNKEL (reference sequence). Trimming took 8 bases from V and 3 from J, leaving 19 bases between them. As DNA, the CDR3 is TGTGCCAGCTCCGGTGGCAGGGGCGTCGACACTGAAGCTTTCTTT. Translated, it gives CASSGGRGVDTEAFF.

This clone occurred once. The chain is built from TRBV4-1 and TRBJ1-2; tentative D call: TRBD1 (5 bases). Germline lookup yields CDR1 MGHRA and CDR2 YSYEKL. Trimming shortened V by 0 bases and J by 2 bases, and 13 bases separated the two germline ends. The CDR3 length is 16 residues. This CDR3 reads CASSQEGLQGNYGYTF. In DNA form, the CDR3 reads TGCGCCAGCAGCCAAGAGGGACTCCAAGGGAACTATGGCTACACCTTC.

To note about this clone: The sample has other DNA sequences that encode this CDR3 too. This chain uses TRBV7-9 with TRBJ2-7, with 9 nucleotides matching TRBD2. Germline trimming cut 3 bases from V and 1 base from J; bases unmatched to any gene: 1. The CDR3 totals 14 residues. Looked up from germline, CDR1 is SEHNR and CDR2 is FQNEAQ (reference sequence). CDR3 in amino acids: CASSLTSGSYEQYF. The CDR3 DNA reads as TGTGCCAGCAGCTTGACTAGCGGTTCCTACGAGCAGTACTTC. Complete variable domain (other parts from reference TRBV7-9 and TRBJ2-7): DTGVSQNPRHKITKRGQNVTFRCDPISEHNRLYWYRQTLGQGPEFLTYFQNEAQLEKSRLLSDRFSAERPKGSFSTLEIQRTEQGDSAMYLCASSLTSGSYEQYFGPGTRLTVT.

J is TRBJ1-1 and V is TRBV29-1, with D perhaps TRBD1 (5 bases). V was trimmed by 8 bases and J by 4 bases, leaving 17 bases between them. The CDR3 consists of 13 residues. Per germline, CDR1 SQVTM and CDR2 ANQGSEA. The CDR3 region is CSSGEPGPTEAFF. DNA for the CDR3: TGCAGCTCGGGAGAGCCAGGGCCCACTGAAGCTTTCTTT.

The chain couples TRBV29-1 to TRBJ1-5; TRBD1 agrees at 10 bases. The germline V gene has CDR1 SQVTM and CDR2 ANQGSEA. The trim removed 4 bases at V and 6 bases at J, leaving 3 bases unmatched. The CDR3 has 13 residues. This CDR3 reads CSVGQGAGQPQHF. CDR3 in DNA: TGCAGCGTTGGACAGGGGGCGGGTCAGCCCCAGCATTTT.

The CDR3 reads CASSLEVRSTDTQYF. The CDR3, as DNA: TGTGCCAGCAGCTTAGAGGTCAGAAGCACAGATACGCAGTATTTT. The chain employs TRBV11-2 and TRBJ2-3; D remains ambiguous. The CDR3 has 15 amino acids. Trimming took off 0 bases at V and 0 bases at J, with 7 bases between the two ends. Germline lookup yields CDR1 SGHAT and CDR2 FQNNGV.

The chain uses TRBV6-1 and TRBJ1-2; the match to TRBD1 covers 8 bases. The J segment lost 5 bases and the V segment lost 0 bases, leaving 11 bases of the junction unmatched. Germline V gene lookup returns CDR1 MNHNS and CDR2 SASEGT. The CDR3 is made up of 17 amino acids. The CDR3 nucleotides read TGTGCCAGCAGTGAAGCCCCACCCGACAGGGGCGGATATGGCTACACCTTC. Protein sequence: CASSEAPPDRGGYGYTF.

The V gene is TRBV9, the J gene TRBJ1-3; D is unresolved. Trimming cost V 0 bases and J 0 bases, with 10 bases left between them. The CDR3 loop spans 16 amino acids. Germline lookup yields CDR1 SGDLS and CDR2 YYNGEE. This CDR3 is CASSVGALSSGNTIYF. The CDR3 bases are TGTGCCAGCAGCGTAGGGGCCCTAAGCTCTGGAAACACCATATATTTT.

At least ten counts were recorded for this clone. J is TRBJ1-3 and V is TRBV29-1; D may be TRBD1 (6 bases). This CDR3 region has 14 residues. In germline, CDR1 is SQVTM, CDR2 ANQGSEA. Trimming removed 3 bases from V and 0 bases from J, with 9 bases in between. The CDR3 here is CSVEDSYSGNTIYF. CDR3 coding DNA: TGCAGCGTTGAGGACAGCTACTCTGGAAACACCATATATTTT.

The V and J genes are TRBV7-2 and TRBJ1-6, with 7 positions matching TRBD1. The CDR3 has 15 amino acids. After removal of 3 bases from V and 13 bases from J, the junction contained 12 bases not matched to a gene. CDR1 is SGHTA, CDR2 FQGNSA, per germline. The CDR3 here is CASSFRQGGGSPLHF. The CDR3 DNA reads as TGTGCCAGCAGCTTTCGCCAGGGGGGCGGTTCCCCCCTCCACTTT.

This clone has more than one count but fewer than ten. The chain employs TRBV27 and TRBJ2-7; possible D gene TRBD1, 5 bases. This CDR3 region has 14 residues. Germline V gene sequence: CDR1 MNHEY, CDR2 SMNVEV (reference sequence). V was clipped by 4 bases and J by 3 bases, with 13 bases between them. The CDR3 loop reads CASSWRQPGYEQYF. CDR3 nucleotide sequence: TGTGCCAGCAGTTGGCGACAGCCAGGCTACGAGCAGTACTTC.

The chain carries TRBV23-1 and TRBJ2-3; D may be TRBD1 (6 bases). TRBV23-1 is placed among ORFs of uncertain function. This CDR3 has 16 residues. V lost 3 bases and J lost 0, with 13 bases in between. The CDR3 DNA sequence: TGCGCCAGCAGTCACAAAGACAGGCCTAGCACAGATACGCAGTATTTT. It is translated as CASSHKDRPSTDTQYF.

The chain links TRBV3-1 (or the pseudogene TRBV3-2) to TRBJ1-5; 9 nucleotides line up with TRBD1. The CDR3 runs to 16 residues. Germline V gene sequence: CDR1 LGHDT, CDR2 YNNKEL (reference sequence). Trimming at V came to 0 bases and at J to 11 bases, leaving 11 bases not matched to a gene. The CDR3 bases are TGTGCCAGCAGCCAAGAATGGGGACAGGGCATCGGGTCCCAGCATTTT. Protein sequence: CASSQEWGQGIGSQHF.

The V gene is TRBV5-4, the J gene TRBJ2-1; 8 positions match TRBD2. V lost 4 bases and J lost 4; bases outside the gene matches: 10. The length of the CDR3 is 16 residues. Germline V CDR1 and CDR2: SGHNT, YYREEE (reference sequence). The CDR3 DNA reads as TGTGCCAGCAGCATCTACAGCGGGGGTCCTTACAATGAGCAGTTCTTC. Protein sequence: CASSIYSGGPYNEQFF.

The chain carries TRBV2 and TRBJ2-1; 10 bases match TRBD1. This CDR3 comprises 15 residues. Germline trimming cut 5 bases from V and 6 bases from J; bases unmatched to any gene: 7. The germline gives CDR1 SNHLY, CDR2 FYNNEI. This chain's CDR3 is CASSQGQGRGNEQFF. CDR3 bases: TGTGCCAGCAGTCAGGGACAGGGGAGGGGCAATGAGCAGTTCTTC.